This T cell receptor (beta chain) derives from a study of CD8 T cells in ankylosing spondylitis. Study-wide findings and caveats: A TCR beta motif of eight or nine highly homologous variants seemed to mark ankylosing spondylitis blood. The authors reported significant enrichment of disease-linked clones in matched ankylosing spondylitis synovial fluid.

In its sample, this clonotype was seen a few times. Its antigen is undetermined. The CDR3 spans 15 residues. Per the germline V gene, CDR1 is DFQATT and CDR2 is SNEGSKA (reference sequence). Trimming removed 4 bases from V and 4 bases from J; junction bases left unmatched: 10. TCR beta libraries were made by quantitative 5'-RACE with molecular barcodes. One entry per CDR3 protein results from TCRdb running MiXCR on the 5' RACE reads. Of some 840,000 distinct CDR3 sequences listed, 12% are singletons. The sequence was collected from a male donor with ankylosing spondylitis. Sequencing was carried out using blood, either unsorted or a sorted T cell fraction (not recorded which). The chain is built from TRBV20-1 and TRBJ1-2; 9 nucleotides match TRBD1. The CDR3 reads CSATGDRGTTYGYTF. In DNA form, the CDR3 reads TGCAGTGCTACGGGCGACAGGGGGACGACCTATGGCTACACCTTC.